These 27 T cell receptor beta chains were all obtained from the same sample, sequenced in a study of shared clonotypes between healthy human individuals. Method: immunoSEQ multiplex PCR; TCRdb's copy keeps in-frame clones and lacks some. This sample has around 1.9 million clones, with about 92% found just once. The naive CD8 fraction comprised CD45RO-negative cells positively selected for CCR7 and excluded terminally differentiated effector memory CD45RA+ cells. The specimen was naive CD8+ T cells from PBMCs. The receptors were gathered from a man between 18 and 29 years old in good health. Some clones in this sample may be carry-over from other donors' samples.

The V call is TRBV19, the J call TRBJ1-2, with TRBD1 matching over 7 bases. Germline CDR1 and CDR2: LNHDA and SQIVND (reference sequence). CDR3 size: 15 residues. The V gene end was trimmed by 5 bases and the J gene end by 4 bases; junction bases not matched to a gene: 10. The CDR3, as DNA: TGTGCCAGTAGTCCCCGGACAGGAGTGGGCTATGGCTACACCTTC. Its translation is CASSPRTGVGYGYTF.

V gene TRBV2 combines with J gene TRBJ2-7; 7 bases agree with TRBD2. CDR3 length: 16 residues. From germline, CDR1 is SNHLY and CDR2 FYNNEI. V trimming: 11 bases; J trimming: 1 base; junction bases outside the gene matches: 17. The CDR3 sequence is CAGAGLAVRESYEQYF. In DNA, the CDR3 is TGTGCCGGGGCGGGCCTAGCGGTACGGGAGTCCTACGAGCAGTACTTC.

The chain links TRBV7-9 to TRBJ2-1; TRBD2 agrees at 12 bases. CDR1 and CDR2 (germline): SEHNR, FQNEAQ (reference sequence). V was pared by 1 base and J by 9 bases, with 4 bases of the junction left unmatched. This CDR3 has 15 amino acids. The CDR3 DNA reads as TGTGCCAGCAGCTTAGGGACTAGCGGGACAAGTGAGCAGTTCTTC. Protein sequence: CASSLGTSGTSEQFF.

The chain employs TRBV27 and TRBJ1-2; TRBD1 is a possible D gene (6 bases). The CDR3 is made up of 17 amino acids. Germline V gives CDR1 MNHEY, CDR2 SMNVEV (reference sequence). V was clipped by 4 bases and J by 4 bases, with 22 bases between them. CDR3 DNA sequence: TGTGCCAGCAGTTACCTCGCGGGGGCGCGTTCTGGCTATGGCTACACCTTC. Encoded protein: CASSYLAGARSGYGYTF.

The chain carries TRBV19 and TRBJ2-3; 8 bases agree with TRBD2. Germline V lookup: CDR1 LNHDA, CDR2 SQIVND (reference sequence). CDR3 length equals 15 residues. The ends lost 5 bases at V and 0 bases at J; junction bases unmatched: 4. The DNA of the CDR3 is TGTGCCAGTAGTGATGGGACTAGTAGCACAGATACGCAGTATTTT. It specifies CASSDGTSSTDTQYF. The whole variable domain, remainder taken from reference TRBV19 and TRBJ2-3, is DGGITQSPKYLFRKEGQNVTLSCEQNLNHDAMYWYRQDPGQGLRLIYYSQIVNDFQKGDIAEGYSVSREKKESFPLTVTSAQKNPTAFYLCASSDGTSSTDTQYFGPGTRLTVL.

The chain is built from TRBV2 and TRBJ2-3, with 12 bases that match TRBD2. The CDR3 extends over 18 amino acids. The germline gives CDR1 SNHLY, CDR2 FYNNEI. V shed 7 bases, J shed 4 bases, and the junction held 15 bases outside the gene matches. The CDR3 sequence: CASTNPSSGRAWADTQYF. CDR3 nucleotides: TGTGCCAGCACCAACCCGTCTAGCGGGAGGGCCTGGGCAGATACGCAGTATTTT. Variable domain in full (rest from reference TRBV2 and TRBJ2-3): EPEVTQTPSHQVTQMGQEVILRCVPISNHLYFYWYRQILGQKVEFLVSFYNNEISEKSEIFDDQFSVERPDGSNFTLKIRSTKLEDSAMYFCASTNPSSGRAWADTQYFGPGTRLTVL.

This chain connects TRBV2 to TRBJ2-3; D gene ambiguous. V lost 7 bases, J lost 2 bases, and 13 bases lay in between. Germline V lookup: CDR1 SNHLY, CDR2 FYNNEI. The CDR3 totals 14 residues. The CDR3 DNA is TGTGCCAGCACGAGTGGTTCCGCCACAGATACGCAGTATTTT. It is translated as CASTSGSATDTQYF.

V usage is TRBV5-4 and J usage is TRBJ2-7; weak D call: TRBD1 (5 bases). The V gene lost 0 bases and the J gene lost 3 bases, with 10 bases spanning the gap. Germline V gives CDR1 SGHNT, CDR2 YYREEE (reference sequence). CDR3 length: 14 amino acids. As DNA, the CDR3 is TGTGCCAGCAGCTTGGGACAGAACTTCTACGAGCAGTACTTC. Translated, it gives CASSLGQNFYEQYF.

The J gene is TRBJ1-5, the V gene TRBV27; D gene ambiguous. Trimming pared 6 bases from V and 1 base from J, leaving 19 bases between. Germline V gene data show CDR1 as MNHEY and CDR2 as SMNVEV (reference sequence). The CDR3 is 17 amino acids. CDR3 DNA: TGTGCCAGCAGCCACCGACCTCATGGGGTGAGCAATCAGCCCCAGCATTTT. Encoded protein: CASSHRPHGVSNQPQHF.

This chain uses TRBV7-9 with TRBJ2-3; D is possibly TRBD2 (6 bases). The ends were cut back, 5 bases at V and 11 bases at J, with 14 bases in the middle. The CDR3 has 12 amino acids. Germline-derived CDR1 and CDR2 are SEHNR and FQNEAQ (reference sequence). The CDR3 is CASSEDYPWQYF. The CDR3 DNA follows: TGTGCCAGCAGCGAGGACTACCCATGGCAGTATTTT.

A note on this clone: Within the sample, other DNA sequences also encode this same CDR3. This chain joins TRBV29-1 and TRBJ2-7; 8 positions match TRBD1. This CDR3 is built from 12 residues. CDR1 SQVTM and CDR2 ANQGSEA come from the germline V gene. The V segment lost 6 bases and the J segment 3 bases; nucleotides outside the gene matches: 4. In DNA, the CDR3 is TGCAGCGTGAGGACAGGGCTCTACGAGCAGTACTTC. Encoded protein: CSVRTGLYEQYF.

The J gene is TRBJ1-3, the V gene TRBV4-3; TRBD1 is a possible D gene (6 bases). This CDR3 region has 16 residues. Trimming removed 2 bases at V and 2 bases at J, with 13 bases between. Germline CDR1 is LGHNA and CDR2 is YSLEER. The CDR3 spells CASSQKQGFTGNTIYF. The CDR3 coding sequence is TGCGCCAGCAGCCAAAAACAGGGTTTCACTGGAAACACCATATATTTT.

The sample holds one count of this clone. J is TRBJ2-7 and V is TRBV28, with TRBD1 matching 7 bases. The CDR3 contains 15 residues. Trimming at V came to 6 bases and at J to 1 base, leaving 9 bases not matched to a gene. Germline loops: CDR1 MDHEN, CDR2 SYDVKM. CDR3 sequence: CASRGVTGISYEQYF. In DNA, the CDR3 is TGTGCCAGCAGGGGGGTGACAGGGATTTCCTACGAGCAGTACTTC.

The CDR3: CAWSVTIRSNYGYTF. In nucleotides, the CDR3 is TGTGCCTGGAGTGTTACGATCCGGTCAAACTATGGCTACACCTTC. This chain joins TRBV30 and TRBJ1-2; D is unclear. Germline V lookup: CDR1 GTSNPN, CDR2 SVGIG (reference sequence). Between the trimmed V and J ends, which lost 0 bases and 2 bases, there was a span of 13 bases. CDR3 size: 15 residues.

The gene calls are TRBV6-1 and TRBJ1-4; D unresolved. The V and J ends lost 3 bases and 7 bases respectively, with 9 bases between them. The CDR3 loop spans 13 amino acids. The germline gives CDR1 MNHNS, CDR2 SASEGT. CDR3 residues: CASSDPLTEKLFF. The CDR3 DNA follows: TGTGCCAGCAGTGACCCCTTGACTGAAAAACTGTTTTTT.

On this clone itself: The same CDR3 also results from other DNA sequences found in this sample. V gene TRBV19 combines with J gene TRBJ2-1; D possibly corresponds to TRBD2 (6 bases). This CDR3 is 15 amino acids long. The germline gives CDR1 LNHDA, CDR2 SQIVND (reference sequence). Trimming removed 3 bases at V and 2 bases at J, with 11 bases between. CDR3 bases: TGTGCCAGTAGTATTCGCAGCGGGCCCTACAATGAGCAGTTCTTC. Translating gives CASSIRSGPYNEQFF.

This rearrangement joins TRBV5-4 to TRBJ2-5; a possible D gene is TRBD1 (6 bases). V was clipped by 4 bases and J by 4 bases, with 14 bases between them. Germline V gene lookup returns CDR1 SGHNT and CDR2 YYREEE (reference sequence). The CDR3 contains 14 residues. CDR3 DNA: TGTGCCAGCAGCGGAACGACAGGTCGAGAGACCCAGTACTTC. Translated: CASSGTTGRETQYF.

This chain uses TRBV7-9 with TRBJ2-3, with 8 nucleotides matching TRBD2. CDR3 length: 15 amino acids. Looked up from germline, CDR1 is SEHNR and CDR2 is FQNEAQ (reference sequence). V lost 3 bases and J lost 5; bases outside the gene matches: 7. CDR3 residues: CASSFTGRAQDTQYF. The DNA for the CDR3 is TGTGCCAGCAGCTTCACCGGGAGGGCCCAAGATACGCAGTATTTT.

J is TRBJ1-4 and V is TRBV7-8; D perhaps matches TRBD1 (5 bases). Trimming cost V 4 bases and J 8 bases, with 17 bases left between them. The CDR3 is 15 residues long. Per germline, CDR1 SGHVS and CDR2 FQNEAQ. CDR3 DNA: TGTGCCAGCAGCTCCCCGACAGACCTCGCGGAAAAACTGTTTTTT. This translates into CASSSPTDLAEKLFF.

V gene TRBV28 combines with J gene TRBJ2-1; 8 nucleotides align to TRBD2. The germline V gene has CDR1 MDHEN and CDR2 SYDVKM. The CDR3 runs to 17 residues. Trimming removed 3 bases from V and 3 bases from J; junction bases left unmatched: 10. The CDR3 region is CASSFVPPGGVYNEQFF. DNA of the CDR3: TGTGCCAGCAGTTTCGTCCCCCCGGGGGGGGTCTACAATGAGCAGTTCTTC.

V is TRBV29-1 and J is TRBJ2-3, with a tentative D call TRBD1 (6 bases). Germline V gene sequence: CDR1 SQVTM, CDR2 ANQGSEA. The germline V and J ends were trimmed by 2 bases and 2 bases, with 14 bases remaining between them. This CDR3 region has 15 residues. CDR3: CSVEFQGLITDTQYF. CDR3 nucleotide sequence: TGCAGCGTTGAATTTCAGGGGCTAATCACAGATACGCAGTATTTT.

A remark on this clone: Other DNA sequences in the sample encode the same CDR3. V gene TRBV6-5 combines with J gene TRBJ2-7; D is possibly TRBD1 (6 bases). The CDR3 consists of 14 residues. Germline values: CDR1 MNHEY, CDR2 SVGAGI. V gave up 2 bases and J gave up 3 bases, with 11 bases separating them. The CDR3 region has the DNA TGTGCCAGCAGTTACGGGCAGGGGAACTACGAGCAGTACTTC. It encodes CASSYGQGNYEQYF.

The chain joins TRBV7-9 to TRBJ2-7; perhaps TRBD1 as D (6 bases). The CDR3 runs 13 residues. Germline V CDR1 and CDR2: SEHNR, FQNEAQ (reference sequence). Trimming removed 4 bases at V and 3 bases at J, with 10 bases between. The CDR3 coding sequence is TGTGCCAGCAGCTACAGGGAGTACTACGAGCAGTACTTC. Its translation is CASSYREYYEQYF.

The chain carries TRBV6-6 and TRBJ1-2, with D possibly being TRBD1 (5 bases). V dropped 6 bases and J dropped 6 bases, with 8 bases sitting between them. The germline V gene has CDR1 MNHNY and CDR2 SVGAGI (reference sequence). CDR3 size: 11 residues. The CDR3 protein is CASRPGNGYTF. For the CDR3, the DNA is TGTGCCAGCAGACCAGGGAATGGCTACACCTTC.

CDR3 in amino acids: CASSVRLAGYEQYF. CDR3 in DNA: TGTGCCAGCAGCGTTAGACTAGCAGGCTACGAGCAGTACTTC. The V gene is TRBV11-2, the J gene TRBJ2-7; 7 nucleotides align to TRBD2. The V gene end was trimmed by 5 bases and the J gene end by 3 bases; junction bases not matched to a gene: 7. The germline V gene has CDR1 SGHAT and CDR2 FQNNGV. The CDR3 contains 14 residues.

V and J are TRBV28 and TRBJ2-2; TRBD2 aligns across 7 bases. CDR3 length: 19 residues. Germline assignment: CDR1 MDHEN and CDR2 SYDVKM. Trimming cost V 6 bases and J 3 bases; bases outside gene matches: 19. CDR3 protein: CASRYASLPSGTYTGELFF. The CDR3 DNA follows: TGTGCCAGCAGATATGCTAGCTTGCCCAGCGGGACTTACACCGGGGAGCTGTTTTTT.

The chain has TRBV19 and TRBJ1-5; 9 bases are a match to TRBD1. V trimming: 6 bases; J trimming: 0 bases; junction bases outside the gene matches: 9. The CDR3 has 17 amino acids. Germline V gene lookup returns CDR1 LNHDA and CDR2 SQIVND (reference sequence). The CDR3 here is CASSGTGIIYSNQPQHF. The CDR3 DNA reads TGTGCCAGTAGCGGGACAGGGATCATTTATAGCAATCAGCCCCAGCATTTT.